This entry describes one T cell receptor (beta chain). Its target is not known. Sequencing was performed with immunoSEQ multiplex PCR; in TCRdb, only in-frame clones are kept and a portion is missing. The table lists 80,000 to 90,000 clones, about nine tenths of them singletons. V dropped 3 bases and J dropped 8 bases, with 16 bases sitting between them. The CDR3 is 14 residues long. In germline, CDR1 is MDHEN, CDR2 SYDVKM. The data derive from a study of T cell responses to AZD1222 COVID-19 vaccine. Notes on the study in general: Donor demographics were predominantly white British with a female majority; clonal diversity may be underestimated. The CD4 TCRs associated with vaccination extended across spike and predominated at 160-218 and 743-854.

The chain carries TRBV28 and TRBJ1-2; D is possibly TRBD1 (5 bases). The TCR sequence derives from an adult who received the AZD1222 COVID-19 vaccine. Sequencing was performed on peripheral blood, taken 28 days after the second AZD1222 dose. For the CDR3, the DNA is TGTGCCAGCAGTTTGGAGGGGTCCGGTGGGGGCTACACCTTC. Residues: CASSLEGSGGGYTF.